The clone carrying this TCR beta chain was found once. Its antigen remains unidentified. This entry comes from a study of OX40 agonist ivuxolimab in advanced cancers. Findings of the study overall: Among the lowest peripheral clonal expansion occurred in 0.1-3.0 mg/kg partial responders.

The data were produced by immunoSEQ multiplex PCR, yet TCRdb's version contains in-frame clones alone and is incomplete. The table shows fewer than 40,000 clones, with roughly 90% occurring only once. V was shortened by 6 bases and J by 3 bases, with 9 bases between the two germline ends. In germline, CDR1 is LNHDA, CDR2 SQIVND (reference sequence). The CDR3 spans 13 residues. It was autoimmune disease history or systemic immunosuppression that excluded patients. Material: CD4+ or CD8+ T cells sorted from blood, obtained in a trial of the OX40 agonist ivuxolimab. This chain joins TRBV19 and TRBJ1-5; possible D gene TRBD1, 6 bases. This receptor was taken from an adult with an advanced solid tumor such as melanoma, head and neck, liver or kidney cancer. CDR3 DNA sequence: TGTGCCAGTAGGGGACACAACAATCAGCCCCAGCATTTT. Encoded protein: CASRGHNNQPQHF.